The clone carrying this TCR beta chain was detected only a few times. No antigen is known for it. The sample is drawn from a study of early T cells in non-severe SARS-CoV-2 infection. From germline, CDR1 is MGHRA and CDR2 YSYEKL. The length of the CDR3 is 15 residues. Trimming stripped 4 bases from V and 7 bases from J, with 14 bases between. Each CDR3 protein gets one entry after TCRdb re-called the 5' RACE reads with MiXCR. Of roughly 97,000 distinct CDR3 sequences detected, approximately 10% appear once; the ten largest clones hold about 4.5%. Findings and caveats of the study: VDJdb matches were skewed toward anti-spike CD8 T cell responses.

Sequencing was performed on whole blood, taken at baseline. The gene calls are TRBV4-1 and TRBJ1-6; weak D call: TRBD1 (5 bases). The clonotype comes from an adult who was a healthcare worker with PCR-confirmed SARS-CoV-2 infection or an uninfected control (not recorded which). CDR3 region: CASSRAAGGNSPLHF. The CDR3 DNA follows: TGCGCCAGCAGCCGCGCAGCCGGGGGGAATTCACCCCTCCACTTT.